Following are 30 T cell receptor beta chains from one sample sequenced in a study of CD4 T cells in relation to SARS-CoV-2 and coronaviruses. Here immunoSEQ multiplex PCR was the method, and the copy in TCRdb shows in-frame clones only, minus some. The sample has some 37,000 clones; about 80% are singletons. Which antigens these TCRs recognize remains unknown. Sequenced sample: memory CD4+ T cells from PBMCs, cultured in vitro. These receptors came from an adult with COVID-19.

V gene TRBV6-8 combines with J gene TRBJ2-4; D perhaps matches TRBD1 (5 bases). Germline assignment: CDR1 MNHGY and CDR2 SAAAGT. The CDR3 is 15 amino acids. Trimming shortened V by 5 bases and J by 0 bases, and 11 bases separated the two germline ends. CDR3 region: CASSRTSLAKNIQYF. CDR3 nucleotide sequence: TGTGCCAGCAGTCGGACAAGCCTAGCCAAAAACATTCAGTACTTC.

This clone was counted once. The CDR3 region is CASSLDGGSYEQYF. The CDR3, as DNA: TGTGCCAGCAGCTTAGATGGCGGCTCCTACGAGCAGTACTTC. This rearrangement joins TRBV7-9 to TRBJ2-7; D ambiguous. The germline V gene encodes CDR1 SEHNR and CDR2 FQNEAQ (reference sequence). The ends were cut back, 1 base at V and 0 bases at J, with 7 bases in the middle. CDR3 length equals 14 residues.

The chain has TRBV2 and TRBJ1-3, with 7 bases lining up with TRBD1. Germline V gene data show CDR1 as SNHLY and CDR2 as FYNNEI. With 11 bases clipped from V and 0 bases from J, the junction kept 7 bases outside the gene matches. The CDR3 consists of 14 residues. CDR3 sequence: CACDRDSSGNTIYF. The DNA of the CDR3 is TGTGCCTGCGATAGGGACAGCTCTGGAAACACCATATATTTT.

The J gene is TRBJ2-5, the V gene TRBV3-1 (or the pseudogene TRBV3-2), with D unresolved. Trimming left V 4 bases short and J 7 bases short, with 10 bases between. This CDR3 region has 12 residues. CDR1 is LGHDT and CDR2 is YNNKEL in the germline V gene (reference sequence). CDR3 in amino acids: CASSRRDRTQYF. The DNA of the CDR3 is TGTGCCAGCAGCCGCCGAGACCGGACCCAGTACTTC.

The rearrangement joins TRBV28 to TRBJ2-1, with TRBD1 identical over 10 bases. The trim removed 5 bases at V and 5 bases at J, leaving 6 bases unmatched. The CDR3 sequence is 15 residues long. CDR1 MDHEN and CDR2 SYDVKM come from the germline V gene. Here the CDR3 reads CASSRTGGFDNEQFF. DNA for the CDR3: TGTGCCAGCAGTCGGACAGGGGGGTTTGACAATGAGCAGTTCTTC.

The chain recombines TRBV11-2 with TRBJ1-2; 9 positions agree with TRBD1. J gave up 6 bases and V 5 bases, and 16 bases lay outside the gene matches. Per the germline V gene, CDR1 is SGHAT and CDR2 is FQNNGV. This CDR3 has 17 residues. The CDR3 coding sequence is TGTGCCAGCAGCGCCCGGGGGACAGGGTCCCCTACAAATGGCTACACCTTC. Encoded protein: CASSARGTGSPTNGYTF.

This chain links TRBV4-2 with TRBJ1-3; weak D call: TRBD1 (6 bases). Trimming cost V 2 bases and J 0 bases, with 11 bases left between them. The CDR3 covers 16 residues. Germline CDR1 reads LGHNA; CDR2 reads YNFKEQ. This CDR3 is CASSQKQGISGNTIYF. CDR3 nucleotides: TGTGCCAGCAGCCAAAAACAGGGAATCTCTGGAAACACCATATATTTT.

This chain links TRBV5-6 with TRBJ1-4, with 10 nucleotides matching TRBD1. With V trimmed by 4 bases and J by 6 bases, 6 bases remained unmatched. CDR1 SGHDT and CDR2 YYEEEE come from the germline V gene. This CDR3 is built from 15 residues. In DNA, the CDR3 is TGTGCCAGCAGCCCTATGGGACAGGGGCATGAAAAACTGTTTTTT. It yields the protein CASSPMGQGHEKLFF.

This sequence joins TRBV29-1 and TRBJ1-1, with D perhaps matching TRBD1 (6 bases). CDR3 size: 14 residues. Germline V gene lookup returns CDR1 SQVTM and CDR2 ANQGSEA. V was clipped by 0 bases and J by 4 bases, with 12 bases between them. CDR3 residues: CSVEERRGSTEAFF. The DNA of the CDR3 is TGCAGCGTTGAAGAGAGGAGGGGGAGCACTGAAGCTTTCTTT.

The chain couples TRBV28 to TRBJ2-1; D is possibly TRBD1 (6 bases). Germline values: CDR1 MDHEN, CDR2 SYDVKM. The CDR3 is 15 residues long. Trimming shortened V by 6 bases and J by 4 bases, and 16 bases separated the two germline ends. CDR3 coding DNA: TGTGCCAGCAGGGGATGGGACAATACTTACAATGAGCAGTTCTTC. Its translation: CASRGWDNTYNEQFF.

The V call is TRBV19, the J call TRBJ2-1, with a weak D call TRBD1 (6 bases). Germline CDR1 and CDR2: LNHDA and SQIVND (reference sequence). The CDR3 sequence is 12 residues long. V was trimmed by 7 bases and J by 9 bases, leaving 13 bases between them. CDR3 sequence reads: CASNPDSGEQFF. The CDR3 region has the DNA TGTGCCAGTAACCCGGACAGCGGTGAGCAGTTCTTC.

J is TRBJ2-6 and V is TRBV12-3 or TRBV12-4, with D hard to call. CDR3 length: 13 residues. V lost 5 bases and J lost 4, with 6 bases in between. The CDR3 here is CASSTRGANVLTF. CDR3 coding DNA: TGTGCCAGCAGTACGCGAGGGGCCAACGTCCTGACTTTC.

V and J are TRBV2 and TRBJ2-7; no clear D. CDR3 size: 11 residues. Trimming shortened V by 6 bases and J by 5 bases, and 8 bases separated the two germline ends. Germline CDR1 and CDR2: SNHLY and FYNNEI. The CDR3 DNA reads TGTGCCAGCAGACTCGCAGACGAGCAGTACTTC. It yields the protein CASRLADEQYF.

The rearrangement links TRBV6-5 to TRBJ1-3; weak D call: TRBD1 (5 bases). CDR3 length equals 14 residues. The V and J ends lost 6 bases and 0 bases respectively, with 9 bases between them. Looked up from germline, CDR1 is MNHEY and CDR2 is SVGAGI. The CDR3: CASRRTPSGNTIYF. CDR3 nucleotides: TGTGCCAGCAGACGGACACCCTCTGGAAACACCATATATTTT.

V is TRBV3-1 (or the pseudogene TRBV3-2) and J is TRBJ2-7, with D maybe TRBD2 (5 bases). Per the germline V gene, CDR1 is LGHDT and CDR2 is YNNKEL (reference sequence). V lost 0 bases to trimming and J lost 0 bases, with 12 bases between them. The CDR3 contains 16 residues. DNA for the CDR3: TGTGCCAGCAGCCAAGACCTAGCTGCGAGCTCCTACGAGCAGTACTTC. It translates to CASSQDLAASSYEQYF.

The chain uses TRBV3-1 (or the pseudogene TRBV3-2) and TRBJ1-1; 10 bases agree with TRBD1. Germline V gene data show CDR1 as LGHDT and CDR2 as YNNKEL (reference sequence). The length of the CDR3 is 17 residues. J was trimmed by 1 base and V by 4 bases; bases with no gene match: 9. The CDR3 DNA follows: TGTGCCAGCAGCCTTCCGACAGGGGGCTTTGCGAACACTGAAGCTTTCTTT. Protein product: CASSLPTGGFANTEAFF.

A few counts support this clone. This chain uses TRBV6-6 with TRBJ1-2, with D tentatively TRBD1 (5 bases). The germline V gene has CDR1 MNHNY and CDR2 SVGAGI (reference sequence). V gave up 5 bases and J gave up 4 bases, with 8 bases separating them. The CDR3 covers 12 residues. The CDR3 DNA reads TGTGCCAGCAGTGACAGCACCTATGGCTACACCTTC. This sequence encodes CASSDSTYGYTF.

The rearrangement joins TRBV18 to TRBJ2-7, with 7 positions matching TRBD1. The CDR3 extends over 15 amino acids. V lost 4 bases, J lost 1 base, and 7 bases stayed unmatched. Looked up from germline, CDR1 is KGHSH and CDR2 is LQKENI. The CDR3 bases are TGTGCCAGCTCACTGACCGGGACAGCTTCCTACGAGCAGTACTTC. This translates into CASSLTGTASYEQYF.

The CDR3 DNA follows: TGTGCCAGCACAACGGACGGGCCCAATGAGCAGTTCTTC. It yields the protein CASTTDGPNEQFF. The chain is built from TRBV12-3 or TRBV12-4 and TRBJ2-1; D gene ambiguous. CDR3 size: 13 residues. Between the trimmed V and J ends, which lost 7 bases and 6 bases, there was a span of 13 bases.

V usage is TRBV15 and J usage is TRBJ2-1, with TRBD2 matching 8 bases. The germline V gene has CDR1 LNHNV and CDR2 YYDKDF (reference sequence). V trimming: 5 bases; J trimming: 10 bases; junction bases outside the gene matches: 10. The CDR3 loop spans 14 amino acids. CDR3 region: CATSLRNPGGEQFF. The CDR3 DNA follows: TGTGCCACCAGCCTAAGGAACCCGGGAGGGGAGCAGTTCTTC.

The chain joins TRBV28 to TRBJ2-3, with 9 bases lining up with TRBD2. Germline loops: CDR1 MDHEN, CDR2 SYDVKM. CDR3 length: 16 amino acids. V shed 10 bases and J 2 bases; nucleotides not matched to a gene: 13. CDR3 amino acids: CATTMSGLALTDTQYF. CDR3 DNA: TGTGCCACCACAATGTCGGGACTAGCCCTCACAGATACGCAGTATTTT. The variable domain in full, completed from reference TRBV28 and TRBJ2-3, reads DVKVTQSSRYLVKRTGEKVFLECVQDMDHENMFWYRQDPGLGLRLIYFSYDVKMKEKGDIPEGYSVSREKKERFSLILESASTNQTSMYLCATTMSGLALTDTQYFGPGTRLTVL.

The genes are TRBV5-1 and TRBJ2-5; no definite D call. V was trimmed by 3 bases and J by 7 bases, leaving 13 bases between them. The CDR3 length is 13 residues. CDR1 is SGHRS and CDR2 is YFSETQ in the germline V gene. As DNA, the CDR3 is TGCGCCAGCAGCTCCCGGAACCTGGGGACCCAGTACTTC. This codes for CASSSRNLGTQYF.

This clone was recorded only once. The chain carries TRBV6-5 and TRBJ2-7, with 8 bases aligning to TRBD1. V lost 7 bases and J lost 4; bases outside the gene matches: 6. CDR1 is MNHEY, CDR2 SVGAGI, per germline. This CDR3 comprises 13 residues. CDR3 sequence: CASIRQGRYEQYF. CDR3 in DNA: TGTGCCAGCATTAGACAGGGGCGGTACGAGCAGTACTTC.

Only a few counts were recorded for this clone. This chain connects TRBV28 to TRBJ1-6, with D uncertain. The length of the CDR3 is 12 residues. Between the trimmed V and J ends, which lost 6 bases and 14 bases, there was a span of 14 bases. Per the germline V gene, CDR1 is MDHEN and CDR2 is SYDVKM. CDR3 protein: CASSPIPPTLHF. The CDR3 DNA is TGTGCCAGCAGCCCTATACCCCCAACCCTCCACTTT. Filled out from reference TRBV28 and TRBJ1-6, the complete variable domain reads DVKVTQSSRYLVKRTGEKVFLECVQDMDHENMFWYRQDPGLGLRLIYFSYDVKMKEKGDIPEGYSVSREKKERFSLILESASTNQTSMYLCASSPIPPTLHFGNGTRLTVT.

The chain uses TRBV28 and TRBJ1-6, with 9 bases aligning to TRBD1. The CDR3 runs 18 residues. The germline CDR1 and CDR2 sequences are MDHEN and SYDVKM. V shed 1 base, J shed 5 bases, and the junction held 9 bases outside the gene matches. CDR3 protein: CASSLFGTGQGHNSPLHF. DNA for the CDR3: TGTGCCAGCAGTTTATTTGGGACAGGGCAAGGTCATAATTCACCCCTCCACTTT.

This clone has only a few counts. This chain links TRBV5-4 with TRBJ2-1; 7 positions match TRBD2. The CDR3 runs to 11 residues. Germline V gene data show CDR1 as SGHNT and CDR2 as YYREEE (reference sequence). J lost 10 bases, V lost 5 bases, and 3 bases had no gene match. DNA of the CDR3: TGTGCCAGCAGAGGGAGGGGCGAGCAGTTCTTC. Its translation is CASRGRGEQFF.

The V and J genes are TRBV30 and TRBJ1-5; TRBD1 agrees at 8 bases. The ends lost 4 bases at V and 4 bases at J; junction bases unmatched: 6. The CDR3 is made up of 14 amino acids. Germline V gene data show CDR1 as GTSNPN and CDR2 as SVGIG (reference sequence). CDR3 amino acids: CAWNAGGRNQPQHF. DNA for the CDR3: TGTGCCTGGAATGCAGGGGGCCGAAATCAGCCCCAGCATTTT.

The chain combines TRBV5-4 with TRBJ2-2; D ambiguous. The germline V gene has CDR1 SGHNT and CDR2 YYREEE (reference sequence). The CDR3 is made up of 13 amino acids. Between the trimmed V and J ends, which lost 4 bases and 7 bases, there was a span of 11 bases. Here the CDR3 DNA reads TGTGCCAGCAGCAGACCCGACGGCGGGGAGCTGTTTTTT. Protein sequence: CASSRPDGGELFF. Combining the CDR3 with reference TRBV5-4 and TRBJ2-2 gives the whole variable domain ETGVTQSPTHLIKTRGQQVTLRCSSQSGHNTVSWYQQALGQGPQFIFQYYREEENGRGNFPPRFSGLQFPNYSSELNVNALELDDSALYLCASSRPDGGELFFGEGSRLTVL.

This clone was picked up a small number of times. The rearrangement links TRBV7-9 to TRBJ2-1; D remains unclear. V was clipped by 5 bases and J by 6 bases, with 5 bases between them. In germline, CDR1 is SEHNR, CDR2 FQNEAQ (reference sequence). CDR3 length: 11 residues. This CDR3 reads CASSLFNEQFF. The DNA of the CDR3 is TGTGCCAGCAGCCTCTTCAATGAGCAGTTCTTC. Full variable domain (remainder filled in from reference TRBV7-9 and TRBJ2-1): DTGVSQNPRHKITKRGQNVTFRCDPISEHNRLYWYRQTLGQGPEFLTYFQNEAQLEKSRLLSDRFSAERPKGSFSTLEIQRTEQGDSAMYLCASSLFNEQFFGPGTRLTVL.

The chain joins TRBV9 to TRBJ2-7, with a possible D match to TRBD2 (6 bases). This CDR3 has 14 residues. Germline assignment: CDR1 SGDLS and CDR2 YYNGEE. Trimming pared 0 bases from V and 5 bases from J, leaving 12 bases between. The CDR3 DNA is TGTGCCAGCAGCGTAGACGGGAGAGGCGACGAGCAGTACTTC. Translating it yields CASSVDGRGDEQYF.